Listed here are 17 T cell receptor beta chains from one sample, sequenced in a study of response to subunit inactivated influenza vaccine. TCRdb re-called the RT-PCR reads through MiXCR, storing one row per CDR3 protein. The repertoire includes around 490,000 distinct CDR3 sequences, 7.6% of them detected once, and over 10% sits in the top ten. This specimen was PBMCs from blood, taken less than 30 months after vaccination. These receptors originate from a man aged 45 to 70 who received an inactivated influenza vaccine.

This chain links TRBV7-9 with TRBJ2-3; possible D gene TRBD2, 6 bases. The germline V and J ends were trimmed by 8 bases and 6 bases, with 18 bases remaining between them. CDR1 SEHNR and CDR2 FQNEAQ come from the germline V gene (reference sequence). The CDR3 extends over 14 amino acids. The CDR3 nucleotides are TGTGCCAGCGAGGCGGGAACTGCGATTGATACGCAGTATTTT. It encodes CASEAGTAIDTQYF.

This clonotype was seen a handful of times. This rearrangement joins TRBV6-2 or TRBV6-3 to TRBJ1-5; D gene uncertain. Trimming shortened V by 1 base and J by 5 bases, and 3 bases separated the two germline ends. The CDR3 is made up of 12 amino acids. CDR1 and CDR2 (germline): MNHEY, SVGEGT. CDR3 loop: CASSYWDQPQHF. The CDR3 nucleotides are TGTGCCAGCAGTTACTGGGATCAGCCCCAGCATTTT.

This chain's CDR3 is CASSLLGDTYEQYF. CDR3 bases: TGTGCCAGCAGTCTCCTCGGGGACACCTACGAGCAGTACTTC. The chain is built from TRBV27 and TRBJ2-7, with D perhaps matching TRBD1 (6 bases). V was pared by 5 bases and J by 2 bases, with 13 bases between. CDR1 MNHEY and CDR2 SMNVEV come from the germline V gene (reference sequence). The CDR3 sequence is 14 residues long.

The chain links TRBV12-5 to TRBJ2-1, with D perhaps being TRBD1 or TRBD2 (5 bases each). Germline CDR1 and CDR2: LGHNT and FRNRAP. The CDR3 sequence is 13 residues long. Trimming removed 7 bases at V and 7 bases at J, with 14 bases between. The CDR3 reads CASVGLGRNEQFF. The DNA of the CDR3 is TGTGCTAGTGTTGGTCTGGGACGGAATGAGCAGTTCTTC.

The chain links TRBV5-1 to TRBJ2-1; D gene uncertain. The CDR3 extends over 13 amino acids. Trimming took off 0 bases at V and 9 bases at J, with 10 bases between the two ends. Germline V gene data show CDR1 as SGHRS and CDR2 as YFSETQ. For the CDR3, the DNA is TGCGCCAGCAGCTTGGGCCCCGGGCCTGAGCAGTTCTTC. Its protein product is CASSLGPGPEQFF.

The CDR3 region is CSARRTQGTGELFF. CDR3 DNA sequence: TGCAGTGCTAGGCGAACTCAGGGCACCGGGGAGCTGTTTTTT. The rearrangement joins TRBV20-1 to TRBJ2-2; D may be TRBD1 (5 bases). Germline values: CDR1 DFQATT, CDR2 SNEGSKA (reference sequence). V dropped 3 bases and J dropped 4 bases, with 12 bases sitting between them. The CDR3 is 14 residues long.

The rearrangement links TRBV13 to TRBJ2-7; possibly TRBD1 for D (6 bases). Per germline, CDR1 PRHDT and CDR2 FYEKMQ (reference sequence). The CDR3 is 14 residues long. Trimming stripped 2 bases from V and 4 bases from J, with 12 bases between. The CDR3 region has the DNA TGTGCCAGCAGCTTAAGACAGGAGAAGTACGAGCAGTACTTC. Its translation: CASSLRQEKYEQYF.

The table lists this clonotype with a few counts. This chain links TRBV7-9 with TRBJ2-1, with D unclear. There are 14 residues in the CDR3. Germline assignment: CDR1 SEHNR and CDR2 FQNEAQ (reference sequence). Between the trimmed V and J ends, which lost 5 bases and 8 bases, there was a span of 16 bases. This CDR3 reads CASSTWTQTDEQFF. The DNA of the CDR3 is TGTGCCAGCAGCACTTGGACCCAGACGGATGAGCAGTTCTTC.

This clonotype came up many times. This chain links TRBV18 with TRBJ2-2; D tentatively fits TRBD1 or TRBD2 (5 bases each). In germline, CDR1 is KGHSH, CDR2 LQKENI. The CDR3 consists of 17 residues. Deletions cut 3 bases from V and 4 bases from J, with 18 bases between. CDR3 sequence reads: CASSPPGSGLGTGELFF. CDR3 DNA sequence: TGTGCCAGCTCACCGCCAGGGAGTGGACTTGGCACCGGGGAGCTGTTTTTT.

Ten or more counts support this clonotype. The gene calls are TRBV29-1 and TRBJ1-2; 10 bases map to TRBD1. CDR3 size: 12 residues. J was trimmed by 7 bases and V by 4 bases; bases with no gene match: 3. Germline CDR1 reads SQVTM; CDR2 reads ANQGSEA. CDR3 region: CSVGQGARGYTF. The DNA for the CDR3 is TGCAGCGTTGGACAGGGGGCCCGTGGCTACACCTTC.

The gene calls are TRBV20-1 and TRBJ2-7; TRBD2 matches at 8 bases. Trimming cost V 1 base and J 0 bases; bases outside gene matches: 8. CDR1 is DFQATT, CDR2 SNEGSKA, per germline (reference sequence). This CDR3 region has 16 residues. CDR3 in DNA: TGCAGTGCTAGAGTATCGACTAGCGATAGCTCCTACGAGCAGTACTTC. Its protein is CSARVSTSDSSYEQYF.

This clonotype was picked up many times. The chain links TRBV28 to TRBJ2-5; perhaps TRBD2 as D (5 bases). V was trimmed by 7 bases and J by 0 bases, leaving 12 bases between them. The germline CDR1 and CDR2 sequences are MDHEN and SYDVKM. The CDR3 loop spans 14 amino acids. CDR3 sequence (DNA): TGTGCCAGCAACCTAGCAGAGTACCAAGAGACCCAGTACTTC. Translating it yields CASNLAEYQETQYF.

The chain joins TRBV4-3 to TRBJ2-1; D is uncertain. CDR1 is LGHNA, CDR2 YSLEER, per germline. CDR3 size: 13 residues. Trimming left V 0 bases short and J 4 bases short, with 4 bases between. The CDR3 protein is CASSQEPYNEQFF. Here the CDR3 DNA reads TGCGCCAGCAGCCAAGAGCCGTACAATGAGCAGTTCTTC.

This clonotype was counted ten times or more. V gene TRBV12-3 or TRBV12-4 combines with J gene TRBJ1-1; tentatively, D is TRBD1 (6 bases). The CDR3 spans 13 residues. V was pared by 6 bases and J by 1 base, with 9 bases between. CDR3 in amino acids: CASRPTGNTEAFF. The CDR3 nucleotides read TGTGCCAGCAGGCCGACAGGGAACACTGAAGCTTTCTTT.

There are many counts of this clonotype. V gene TRBV29-1 combines with J gene TRBJ1-1; a possible D gene is TRBD1 (6 bases). CDR3 size: 18 residues. Germline CDR1 SQVTM, CDR2 ANQGSEA. V lost 3 bases and J 0 bases, leaving 23 bases between the germline ends. CDR3 nucleotides: TGCAGCGTTGAGCGAAGCGGGACATCGGGCCTCATGAACACTGAAGCTTTCTTT. Translated: CSVERSGTSGLMNTEAFF.

The J gene is TRBJ1-4, the V gene TRBV10-3; perhaps TRBD1 as D (6 bases). V was cut by 8 bases and J by 3 bases, with 16 bases left in between. The CDR3 covers 15 residues. Germline CDR1 is ENHRY and CDR2 is SYGVKD. For the CDR3, the DNA is TGTGCCATCTCCCCGCAGGGACATTCTAATGAAAAACTGTTTTTT. It specifies CAISPQGHSNEKLFF.

V and J are TRBV18 and TRBJ1-2; TRBD1 might be the D (5 bases). V lost 3 bases to trimming and J lost 7 bases, with 15 bases between them. This CDR3 is built from 14 residues. Looked up from germline, CDR1 is KGHSH and CDR2 is LQKENI. DNA of the CDR3: TGTGCCAGCTCACCCAACGGGGTGCAGGGTGGCTACACCTTC. As protein: CASSPNGVQGGYTF.